What follows are 27 T cell receptor beta chains derived from one specimen sequenced in a study of CD8+CD57+ T cells in acquired aplastic anemia (dated by TCRdb to the late 2010s). The patients picked for sequencing were ones in whom flow cytometry had shown an expansion of CD8+CD57+ cells. Sequencing was carried out with an Illumina HiSeq 2000. Genomic DNA was used as template for profiling of TCR beta VDJ combinations and CDR3 sequences. TCRdb cleaned the public reads at Q25 with fastp, built clones with MiXCR and kept in-frame beta chains. Under each unique CDR3 protein, matching rows form one entry showing the most common genes and DNA. The sample yields approximately 300,000 distinct CDR3 sequences; 45% to 65% were counted once. Together, the top ten hold around 1.2% of the sample. The sequenced sample consisted of sorted CD4+, CD8+, or CD8+CD57+ T cells (not recorded which) from PBMCs. All receptors derive from a human donor with aplastic anemia.

The V and J genes are TRBV4-3 and TRBJ1-2, with D possibly matching TRBD1 (5 bases). V was trimmed by 1 base and J by 6 bases, leaving 15 bases between them. The germline V gene encodes CDR1 LGHNA and CDR2 YSLEER. The CDR3 consists of 15 residues. For the CDR3, the DNA is TGCGCCAGCAGCCAAGTGGCCCGAAAGGGGAATGGCTACACCTTC. Encoded protein: CASSQVARKGNGYTF.

A remark on this clonotype: Because it lacks the conserved phenylalanine or tryptophan at the end, this CDR3 is likely a read error. It is unclear where the CDR3 begins or ends on the DNA, so no DNA is shown, and the CDR3 is as TCRdb lists it. J is TRBJ1-1 and V is TRBV7-9; TRBD1, as called in the table, went unchecked against the DNA. The length of the CDR3 is 13 amino acids, counting both ends. The germline CDR1 and CDR2 sequences are SEHNR and FQNEAQ (reference sequence). CDR3 residues: CASSLSGGNEDFL.

V gene TRBV19 combines with J gene TRBJ1-2; D is undetermined. V dropped 8 bases and J dropped 4 bases, with 11 bases sitting between them. The CDR3 is 12 residues long. Germline loops: CDR1 LNHDA, CDR2 SQIVND (reference sequence). The CDR3 sequence: CASVGQSYGYTF. DNA of the CDR3: TGTGCCAGTGTTGGCCAGTCCTATGGCTACACCTTC.

The rearrangement joins TRBV5-1 to TRBJ2-2; 9 nucleotides match TRBD2. The J segment lost 1 base and the V segment lost 5 bases, leaving 6 bases of the junction unmatched. Germline values: CDR1 SGHRS, CDR2 YFSETQ. CDR3 length: 16 residues. In DNA, the CDR3 is TGCGCCAGCAGTGGCGTGACTAGCGGGAACACCGGGGAGCTGTTTTTT. This codes for CASSGVTSGNTGELFF.

V usage is TRBV11-2 and J usage is TRBJ2-7, with 7 positions matching TRBD2. Germline loops: CDR1 SGHAT, CDR2 FQNNGV. V trimming: 5 bases; J trimming: 6 bases; junction bases outside the gene matches: 7. The CDR3 has 13 residues. The CDR3 reads CASSSGGSSEQYF. In DNA form, the CDR3 reads TGTGCCAGCAGCAGCGGCGGGAGCTCCGAGCAGTACTTC. The complete variable domain, with remaining parts taken from reference TRBV11-2 and TRBJ2-7, reads EAGVAQSPRYKIIEKRQSVAFWCNPISGHATLYWYQQILGQGPKLLIQFQNNGVVDDSQLPKDRFSAERLKGVDSTLKIQPAKLEDSAVYLCASSSGGSSEQYFGPGTRLTVT.

This clonotype showed up just a few times. CDR3 sequence (DNA): TGCAGTGCTGTAGACGGGAACTATGGCTACACCTTC. Its translation: CSAVDGNYGYTF. V gene TRBV20-1 combines with J gene TRBJ1-2, with no clear D. The CDR3 is made up of 12 amino acids. The V gene's germline CDR1 is DFQATT and CDR2 SNEGSKA (reference sequence). V lost 5 bases to trimming and J lost 2 bases, with 9 bases between them.

This clonotype showed up just once. Without the conserved terminal phenylalanine or tryptophan, this CDR3 likely stems from a read error. The chain carries TRBV29-1 and TRBJ1-2, with D possibly matching TRBD1 (5 bases). The germline CDR1 and CDR2 sequences are SQVTM and ANQGSEA. The CDR3 totals 15 residues. The CDR3: CNVEDPFGTDYGYTS. Here the CDR3 DNA reads TGCAACGTTGAAGATCCATTCGGGACGGACTATGGCTACACCTCC.

This chain connects TRBV2 to TRBJ2-7, with 10 bases that match TRBD2. Trimming cost V 7 bases and J 2 bases; bases outside gene matches: 8. CDR1 and CDR2 (germline): SNHLY, FYNNEI. The CDR3 totals 15 residues. The CDR3 loop reads CASKNSGGTTYEQYF. CDR3 nucleotide sequence: TGTGCCAGCAAAAATAGCGGGGGGACAACCTACGAGCAGTACTTC.

In its sample, this clonotype was seen many times. The chain couples TRBV7-2 to TRBJ2-7, with TRBD2 matching 11 bases. CDR3 size: 14 residues. Germline CDR1 SGHTA, CDR2 FQGNSA. The trim removed 1 base at V and 4 bases at J, leaving 0 bases unmatched. CDR3: CASSLVAGGYEQYF. The DNA for the CDR3 is TGTGCCAGCAGCTTAGTAGCGGGAGGGTACGAGCAGTACTTC.

The chain recombines TRBV15 with TRBJ2-5; perhaps TRBD1 as D (5 bases). The germline CDR1 and CDR2 sequences are LNHNV and YYDKDF (reference sequence). Trimming removed 0 bases at V and 4 bases at J, with 21 bases between. This CDR3 region has 18 residues. The DNA for the CDR3 is TGTGCCACCAGCAGAGACGGGCCAGGGTCGGGCCGGAGAGAGACCCAGTACTTC. Amino acid sequence: CATSRDGPGSGRRETQYF. Combining the CDR3 with reference TRBV15 and TRBJ2-5 gives the whole variable domain DAMVIQNPRYQVTQFGKPVTLSCSQTLNHNVMYWYQQKSSQAPKLLFHYYDKDFNNEADTPDNFQSRRPNTSFCFLDIRSPGLGDTAMYLCATSRDGPGSGRRETQYFGPGTRLLVL.

The chain couples TRBV10-3 to TRBJ2-7; D is undetermined. Between the trimmed V and J ends, which lost 3 bases and 6 bases, there was a span of 6 bases. CDR1 ENHRY and CDR2 SYGVKD come from the germline V gene. The CDR3 consists of 11 residues. The CDR3 DNA reads TGTGCCATCAGTGACGCCCTCGAGCAGTACTTC. Translated, it gives CAISDALEQYF.

CDR3 in amino acids: CASSQARGPLDGELFF. CDR3 nucleotide sequence: TGTGCCAGCAGCCAAGCGAGGGGGCCTCTTGACGGGGAGCTGTTTTTT. The chain has TRBV14 and TRBJ2-2; 7 nucleotides agree with TRBD1. V lost 1 base to trimming and J lost 7 bases; unmatched junction nucleotides: 9. CDR1 SGHDN and CDR2 FVKESK come from the germline V gene. The CDR3 has 16 residues.

Note on this clonotype: A junction end diverges from the germline sequence, so it may reflect a read error. The J gene is TRBJ2-7, the V gene TRBV7-3, with D tentatively TRBD2 (6 bases). CDR1 and CDR2 (germline): SGHTA, FQGTGA. The CDR3 consists of 17 residues. The CDR3 sequence: CASSSPRLAYLTYEQSF. The CDR3 DNA follows: TGTGCCAGCAGCTCCCCCCGTCTAGCGTACTTGACCTACGAGCAGTCCTTC.

This clonotype appeared many times. This rearrangement joins TRBV24-1 to TRBJ1-2; D is unclear. Trimming cost V 5 bases and J 1 base, with 10 bases left between them. This CDR3 is 14 amino acids long. CDR1 is KGHDR and CDR2 is SFDVKD in the germline V gene. The CDR3 spells CATSGSGINYGYTF. The CDR3 region has the DNA TGTGCCACCAGTGGGAGCGGAATTAACTATGGCTACACCTTC.

As regards this clonotype: Being one base from a much bigger clone, this may be a read error. The chain joins TRBV6-1 to TRBJ2-1; D is uncertain. Germline V gives CDR1 MNHNS, CDR2 SASEGT. Trimming removed 6 bases at V and 10 bases at J, with 10 bases between. This CDR3 contains 11 residues. The CDR3 DNA reads as TGTGCCAGCAGAGACGTCCTGGAGCAGTTCTTC. Its protein product is CASRDVLEQFF.

There are many counts of this clonotype. The V call is TRBV12-3 or TRBV12-4, the J call TRBJ1-2; the match to TRBD1 covers 7 bases. V shed 3 bases and J 7 bases; nucleotides not matched to a gene: 5. This CDR3 contains 13 residues. CDR3 DNA: TGTGCCAGCAGTTTCGAGGGGGCCGGTGGCTACACCTTC. This codes for CASSFEGAGGYTF.

The V call is TRBV10-3, the J call TRBJ2-5; 8 bases fit TRBD2. Germline trimming cut 0 bases from V and 4 bases from J; bases unmatched to any gene: 10. Germline-derived CDR1 and CDR2 are ENHRY and SYGVKD. This CDR3 is 17 amino acids long. The chain's CDR3 is CAISESSGANLRETQYF. The DNA of the CDR3 is TGTGCCATCAGTGAGTCTAGCGGGGCCAATCTGAGAGAGACCCAGTACTTC.

The rearrangement links TRBV24-1 to TRBJ1-6, with D maybe TRBD1 (6 bases). Trimming took off 5 bases at V and 7 bases at J, with 17 bases between the two ends. The CDR3 is 16 amino acids. In germline, CDR1 is KGHDR, CDR2 SFDVKD. The CDR3 loop is CATSGTPDSVNSPLHF. In DNA form, the CDR3 reads TGTGCCACCAGTGGGACCCCGGACAGCGTCAATTCACCCCTCCACTTT.

V usage is TRBV7-9 and J usage is TRBJ2-7; 11 positions agree with TRBD2. CDR3 length: 15 amino acids. Germline CDR1 and CDR2: SEHNR and FQNEAQ (reference sequence). V shed 2 bases and J 1 base; nucleotides not matched to a gene: 1. The CDR3 spells CASSLIAGGSYEQYF. The CDR3 region has the DNA TGTGCCAGCAGCTTAATAGCGGGAGGGTCCTACGAGCAGTACTTC. The full variable domain, in which reference TRBV7-9 and TRBJ2-7 provide the parts outside the CDR3, is DTGVSQNPRHKITKRGQNVTFRCDPISEHNRLYWYRQTLGQGPEFLTYFQNEAQLEKSRLLSDRFSAERPKGSFSTLEIQRTEQGDSAMYLCASSLIAGGSYEQYFGPGTRLTVT.

This clonotype appeared many times. J is TRBJ1-5 and V is TRBV20-1; no firm D call. V was trimmed by 0 bases and J by 7 bases, leaving 16 bases between them. Germline V gene lookup returns CDR1 DFQATT and CDR2 SNEGSKA (reference sequence). The CDR3 has 15 residues. This chain's CDR3 is CSARDSARAIQPQHF. The CDR3, as DNA: TGCAGTGCTAGAGATTCGGCTAGGGCTATACAGCCCCAGCATTTT.

This sequence joins TRBV2 and TRBJ2-2; D remains ambiguous. Trimming pared 5 bases from V and 3 bases from J, leaving 4 bases between. The CDR3 runs 12 residues. CDR1 is SNHLY, CDR2 FYNNEI, per germline. CDR3: CASSMDTGELFF. Here the CDR3 DNA reads TGTGCCAGCAGTATGGACACCGGGGAGCTGTTTTTT.

The genes are TRBV11-3 and TRBJ1-1; a possible D gene is TRBD1 (5 bases). The CDR3 sequence is 12 residues long. The ends were cut back, 6 bases at V and 12 bases at J, with 17 bases in the middle. In germline, CDR1 is SGHNT, CDR2 YENEEA. DNA of the CDR3: TGTGCCAGCAGGGAACGGGGGGACGCGACTTTCTTT. Amino acids: CASRERGDATFF. The variable domain in full, completed from reference TRBV11-3 and TRBJ1-1, reads EAGVVQSPRYKIIEKKQPVAFWCNPISGHNTLYWYLQNLGQGPELLIRYENEEAVDDSQLPKDRFSAERLKGVDSTLKIQPAELGDSAVYLCASRERGDATFFGQGTRLTVV.

V is TRBV9 and J is TRBJ2-7; 9 bases align to TRBD2. The V segment lost 0 bases and the J segment 6 bases; nucleotides outside the gene matches: 7. Germline CDR1 SGDLS, CDR2 YYNGEE. This CDR3 spans 15 amino acids. CDR3 in amino acids: CASSVGDSGGGEQYF. CDR3 coding DNA: TGTGCCAGCAGCGTAGGGGATAGCGGGGGAGGCGAGCAGTACTTC.

J is TRBJ2-1 and V is TRBV19; 8 bases line up with TRBD2. The CDR3 runs to 15 residues. The germline V gene encodes CDR1 LNHDA and CDR2 SQIVND (reference sequence). The V segment lost 7 bases and the J segment 3 bases; nucleotides outside the gene matches: 8. Written as DNA, the CDR3 is TGTGCCAGTAAGACGGACGCGGGAGGCTACAATGAGCAGTTCTTC. This sequence encodes CASKTDAGGYNEQFF.

V is TRBV7-8 and J is TRBJ2-5; 9 bases are shared with TRBD1. CDR1 and CDR2 (germline): SGHVS, FQNEAQ. After removal of 5 bases from V and 5 bases from J, the junction contained 3 bases not matched to a gene. There are 13 residues in the CDR3. In DNA form, the CDR3 reads TGTGCCAGCAGCAGGACAGGGGTGGAGACCCAGTACTTC. This translates into CASSRTGVETQYF.

This chain joins TRBV7-3 and TRBJ2-7; 9 bases are a match to TRBD2. The length of the CDR3 is 20 residues. Trimming removed 3 bases from V and 0 bases from J; junction bases left unmatched: 18. Germline V gene sequence: CDR1 SGHTA, CDR2 FQGTGA. CDR3 amino acids: CASSLVRFEASGKSSYEQYF. Written as DNA, the CDR3 is TGTGCCAGCAGCTTGGTGAGGTTTGAGGCTAGCGGGAAAAGCTCCTACGAGCAGTACTTC. The full variable domain, its missing parts supplied by reference TRBV7-3 and TRBJ2-7, is GAGVSQTPSNKVTEKGKYVELRCDPISGHTALYWYRQSLGQGPEFLIYFQGTGAADDSGLPNDRFFAVRPEGSVSTLKIQRTERGDSAVYLCASSLVRFEASGKSSYEQYFGPGTRLTVT.

Only one count was recorded for this clonotype. This chain uses TRBV7-9 with TRBJ1-1; TRBD1 is a possible D gene (5 bases). Germline V CDR1 and CDR2: SEHNR, FQNEAQ (reference sequence). There are 12 residues in the CDR3. The V end was cut by 5 bases, the J end by 8 bases, with 12 bases between. In DNA form, the CDR3 reads TGTGCCAGCAGCCCCTGGGGCCAGGAAGCTTTCTTT. Its protein product is CASSPWGQEAFF.